The rows below give T cell receptor beta chains drawn from one sample of a study of blood T cell repertoires in COVID-19. Method: immunoSEQ multiplex PCR; TCRdb's copy keeps in-frame clones and lacks some. The sample includes some 300,000 clones, around 90% of them seen just once. The sample comprised PBMCs or T cells enriched from blood (not recorded which). The receptors originated from a woman aged 60-75 years in a cohort exposed to, infected with or recovered from COVID-19 (not recorded which). The CDR3 runs from the conserved cysteine through the conserved F or W. The order of the fields is clone size, D gene, V gene, J gene, CDR3 DNA, CDR3 protein. The D gene is left open where the match is weak. Not all rows give a size; the values are once, few, many and, for expanded clones, a class.

abundance: few; d_gene: -; v_gene: TRBV5-1; j_gene: TRBJ2-7; CDR3nt: TGCGCCAGCAGCGAACCCAGGGGAAGCTCTTACGAGCAGTACTTC; CDR3aa: CASSEPRGSSYEQYF
abundance: -; d_gene: TRBD2; v_gene: TRBV6-5; j_gene: TRBJ2-1; CDR3nt: TGTGCCAGCACCCCTAGCGGGAACTACAATGAGCAGTTCTTC; CDR3aa: CASTPSGNYNEQFF
abundance: -; d_gene: TRBD1; v_gene: TRBV28; j_gene: TRBJ1-2; CDR3nt: TGTGCCAGCAGCTCAGACAGGGTACATGGCTACACCTTC; CDR3aa: CASSSDRVHGYTF
abundance: -; d_gene: TRBD1; v_gene: TRBV5-6; j_gene: TRBJ1-4; CDR3nt: TGTGCCAGCAGCCGTTCCCGGGACAGGGGGCGCACTGAAAAACTGTTTTTT; CDR3aa: CASSRSRDRGRTEKLFF
abundance: -; d_gene: TRBD2; v_gene: TRBV5-4; j_gene: TRBJ2-1; CDR3nt: TGTGCCAGCAGCGTATGGACTAGCGGGAGTGGCGTCTTC; CDR3aa: CASSVWTSGSGVF
abundance: once; d_gene: TRBD2; v_gene: TRBV3-1/TRBV3-2; j_gene: TRBJ2-3; CDR3nt: TGTGCCAGCAGCCCCCAAGCGGGACTAGTCACAGATACGCAGTATTTT; CDR3aa: CASSPQAGLVTDTQYF
abundance: -; d_gene: -; v_gene: TRBV15; j_gene: TRBJ2-1; CDR3nt: TGTGCCACCAGCAGAGGAGGAGGGGGCTCTTATGAGCAGTTCTTC; CDR3aa: CATSRGGGGSYEQFF
abundance: few; d_gene: TRBD2; v_gene: TRBV28; j_gene: TRBJ2-7; CDR3nt: TGTGCCAGCACCCGCACGGGGGGCTACGAGCAGTACTTC; CDR3aa: CASTRTGGYEQYF
abundance: -; d_gene: TRBD1; v_gene: TRBV11-2; j_gene: TRBJ1-2; CDR3nt: TGTGCCAGCAGCTCGGACAGGGGAAGGAGTGGCTACACCTTC; CDR3aa: CASSSDRGRSGYTF
abundance: -; d_gene: -; v_gene: TRBV19; j_gene: TRBJ2-5; CDR3nt: TGTGCCAGTAGTATGGGACTTTCCCAAGAGACCCAGTACTTC; CDR3aa: CASSMGLSQETQYF
abundance: few; d_gene: -; v_gene: TRBV14; j_gene: TRBJ1-2; CDR3nt: TGTGCCAGCAGCGAACGACGGACAGACTATGGCTACACCTTC; CDR3aa: CASSERRTDYGYTF
abundance: -; d_gene: -; v_gene: TRBV19; j_gene: TRBJ1-4; CDR3nt: TGTGCCAGTAGTACCCCCCCACAGGAGACGAATGAAAAACTGTTTTTT; CDR3aa: CASSTPPQETNEKLFF
abundance: -; d_gene: -; v_gene: TRBV6-6; j_gene: TRBJ1-1; CDR3nt: TGTGCCAGCGTAGGAACAGGGAGATGGAACACTGAAGCTTTCTTT; CDR3aa: CASVGTGRWNTEAFF